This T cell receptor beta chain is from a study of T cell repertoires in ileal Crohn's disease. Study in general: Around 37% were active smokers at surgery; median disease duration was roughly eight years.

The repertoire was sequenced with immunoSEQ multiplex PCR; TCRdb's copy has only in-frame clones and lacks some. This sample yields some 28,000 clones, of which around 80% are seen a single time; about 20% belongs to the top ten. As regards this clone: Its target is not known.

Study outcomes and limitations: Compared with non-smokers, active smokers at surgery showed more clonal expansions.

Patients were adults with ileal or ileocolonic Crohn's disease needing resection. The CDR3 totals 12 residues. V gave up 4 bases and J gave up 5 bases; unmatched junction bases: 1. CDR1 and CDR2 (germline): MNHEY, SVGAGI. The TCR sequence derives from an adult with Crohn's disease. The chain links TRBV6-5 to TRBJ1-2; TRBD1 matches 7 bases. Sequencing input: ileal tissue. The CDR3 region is CASSSQGYGYTF. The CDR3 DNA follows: TGTGCCAGCAGTTCACAGGGGTATGGCTACACCTTC.